A selection of T cell receptor beta chains follows, all from one sample in a study of blood T cell repertoires in COVID-19. Assay: immunoSEQ multiplex PCR; the TCRdb copy retains only in-frame clones and omits some. Among just over 75,000 clones listed, 84% were seen once. The sample taken for sequencing was peripheral blood. The receptors come from a man aged 50-60 years with acute or convalescent COVID-19. The CDR3 runs from the conserved cysteine through the conserved F or W. The D gene is left open where the match is weak. A clone size is listed for some rows: how often the clone was seen (once, few, many), or a class if it is expanded.

.	TRBV6-6	TRBJ2-2	.	TGTGCCAGCACTCAGGCCGGGGAGCTGTTTTTT	CASTQAGELFF
.	TRBV24-1	TRBJ2-2	.	TGTGCCACCAGCGTACCTGGGGGGACCGGGGAGCTGTTTTTT	CATSVPGGTGELFF
TRBD2	TRBV5-1	TRBJ2-3	.	TGCGCCAGCAGCTTACGAGAGCGGGGGGGAAAAGATACGCAGTATTTT	CASSLRERGGKDTQYF
.	TRBV3-1/TRBV3-2	TRBJ2-3	.	TGTGCCAGCAACCACAACACAGATACGCAGTATTTT	CASNHNTDTQYF
.	TRBV5-1	TRBJ2-5	.	TGCGCCAGCAGCTTGGTCGGGGGAACAGAGACCCAGTACTTC	CASSLVGGTETQYF
.	TRBV9	TRBJ1-5	.	TGTGCCAGCAGCGTAGGCGCGAATAGCAATCAGCCCCAGCATTTT	CASSVGANSNQPQHF
.	TRBV20-1	TRBJ2-7	.	TGCAGTGCTAGTGGGCGGGGTCGGTACGAGCAGTACTTC	CSASGRGRYEQYF
TRBD1	TRBV7-4	TRBJ2-7	once	TGTGCTAGGGGACAGGGGACCCACGAGCAGTACTTC	CARGQGTHEQYF
.	TRBV5-4	TRBJ2-5	.	TGTGCCAGCAGCCAAGCGGTCCAAGAGACCCAGTACTTC	CASSQAVQETQYF
.	TRBV5-6	TRBJ2-1	.	TGTGCCAGCAGCTTGGGGAGGGGCAACAATGAGCAGTTCTTC	CASSLGRGNNEQFF
.	TRBV21-1	TRBJ1-6	many	TGTGCCAGCAGCAAAGTGGGGGGAGGGCTTAATTCACCCCTCCACTTT	CASSKVGGGLNSPLHF
.	TRBV18	TRBJ1-6	.	TGTGCCAGCTCACCCCTACAGGAGGGTTCACCCCTCCACTTT	CASSPLQEGSPLHF
.	TRBV3-1/TRBV3-2	TRBJ2-7	.	TGTGCCAGCCGGTCTGAGGGCTCCTACGAGCAGTACTTC	CASRSEGSYEQYF
.	TRBV29-1	TRBJ2-1	.	TGCAGCGTTCGTTACTCTTACAATGAGCAGTTCTTC	CSVRYSYNEQFF
TRBD1	TRBV4-3	TRBJ2-5	.	TGCGCCAGCAGCCAAATGACAGGGGGTGGGGAGACCCAGTACTTC	CASSQMTGGGETQYF
.	TRBV19	TRBJ1-6	.	TGTGCCAGTAGTACGACAGAGTATAATTCACCCCTCCACTTT	CASSTTEYNSPLHF
.	TRBV13	TRBJ1-1	.	TGTGCCAGCAGCTCCGCTGCCCAGTTATCGAACACTGAAGCTTTCTTT	CASSSAAQLSNTEAFF
.	TRBV6-5	TRBJ2-5	.	TGTGCCAGCAGTCCCCCGGCGGGGCGGCAAGAGACCCAGTACTTC	CASSPPAGRQETQYF
.	TRBV7-3	TRBJ2-7	.	TGTGCCAGCAGCCTCAGTGTAGGTGACTACTACGAGCAGTACTTC	CASSLSVGDYYEQYF
.	TRBV11-1	TRBJ1-5	.	TGTGCCAGCAGCTTAGACGGGTATAGCAATCAGCCCCAGCATTTT	CASSLDGYSNQPQHF
.	TRBV7-2	TRBJ2-7	few	TGTGCCAGCGGCCCGGGAAGGTACGAGCAGTACTTC	CASGPGRYEQYF
TRBD1	TRBV15	TRBJ1-5	.	TGTGCCACCAGCACCGGGACAGATTATAGCAATCAGCCCCAGCATTTT	CATSTGTDYSNQPQHF
TRBD2	TRBV6-4	TRBJ2-1	.	TGTGCCAGCAGTGTAGCTAGCGGGGCTTACAATGAGCAGTTCTTC	CASSVASGAYNEQFF
TRBD1	TRBV18	TRBJ1-5	few	TGTGCCAGCTCCAACGACAGGGCCTATAGCAATCAGCCCCAGCATTTT	CASSNDRAYSNQPQHF
TRBD2	TRBV19	TRBJ2-2	once	TGTGCCAGTAGTATTGGGACTAGCGGGACGAACACCGGGGAGCTGTTTTTT	CASSIGTSGTNTGELFF
TRBD1	TRBV12-5	TRBJ2-1	.	TGTGCTAGTGGTTTGTTCCGGACAGGCGTTGGTGAGCAGTTCTTC	CASGLFRTGVGEQFF
TRBD1	TRBV30	TRBJ2-3	.	TGTGCCTGGAGTGGGGGACAGTTCGATACGCAGTATTTT	CAWSGGQFDTQYF
TRBD2	TRBV5-6	TRBJ2-1	.	TGTGCCAGCAGCTCGAGTACTAGCGGGGGGTACAATGAGCAGTTCTTC	CASSSSTSGGYNEQFF
TRBD2	TRBV19	TRBJ2-1	.	TGTGCCAGTAGTATACCGGGACTAGGAGCAAATGAGCAGTTCTTC	CASSIPGLGANEQFF
TRBD2	TRBV2	TRBJ2-7	many	TGTGCCAGCAGTGAGCAGGGAGGGGTGTACGAGCAGTACTTC	CASSEQGGVYEQYF
.	TRBV28	TRBJ1-5	.	TGTGCCAGCAGTTCGCCCGGACAAGCCAATCAGCCCCAGCATTTT	CASSSPGQANQPQHF
TRBD1	TRBV7-2	TRBJ2-5	.	TGTGCCAGCAGCTTAGAGTGGACAGGGGGCACGAAGACCCAGTACTTC	CASSLEWTGGTKTQYF
.	TRBV7-9	TRBJ2-7	.	TGTGCCAGCAGCTTAGACCGAATGGGCCTCTACGAGCAGTACTTC	CASSLDRMGLYEQYF
.	TRBV13	TRBJ2-5	few	TGTGCCAGCAGCCCACGGCGGGAGACCCAGTACTTC	CASSPRRETQYF
.	TRBV10-3	TRBJ1-2	few	TGTGCCATCAGTGAGTCGAGTAACTATGGCTACACCTTC	CAISESSNYGYTF
.	TRBV3-1/TRBV3-2	TRBJ2-2	.	TGTGCCAGCAGCCAGGTTACAGGGTCCACCGGGGAGCTGTTTTTT	CASSQVTGSTGELFF
TRBD1	TRBV5-1	TRBJ1-5	.	TGCGCCAGCAGCTTGGGAACAGGGGGACATCAGCCCCAGCATTTT	CASSLGTGGHQPQHF
TRBD1	TRBV19	TRBJ1-2	.	TGTGCCAGTAGTGCCACCCGGGACAGTCGTAACTATGGCTACACCTTC	CASSATRDSRNYGYTF
.	TRBV19	TRBJ1-6	few	TGTGCCAGTAGAGACAGTTCCTTCTATTCACCCCTCCACTTT	CASRDSSFYSPLHF
.	TRBV5-4	TRBJ2-7	.	TGTGCCAGCAGTCCTCCTGCCGACTACGGAGAGCAGTACTTC	CASSPPADYGEQYF
.	TRBV7-9	TRBJ2-1	.	TGTGCCAGCAGTTTATCCCCCACGATTAGCTCCTACAATGAGCAGTTCTTC	CASSLSPTISSYNEQFF
.	TRBV29-1	TRBJ1-2	.	TGCAGCGTTGATCTCTCCCGGGAGGCTGGGTATGGCTACACCTTC	CSVDLSREAGYGYTF
.	TRBV27	TRBJ2-7	.	TGTGCCAGCAGTTCCGCCGGGGGTTACGAGCAGTACTTC	CASSSAGGYEQYF
.	TRBV18	TRBJ1-2	.	TGTGCCAGCTCACCTCGAACAGGGCCCAACTATGGCTACACCTTC	CASSPRTGPNYGYTF
TRBD1	TRBV7-2	TRBJ1-6	.	TGTGCCAGCAGTCCAGGGACAGCGAATTCACCCCTCCACTTT	CASSPGTANSPLHF
.	TRBV3-1/TRBV3-2	TRBJ1-4	.	TGTGCCAGCAGCCAAGACGAAACAGAAGATAATGAAAAACTGTTTTTT	CASSQDETEDNEKLFF
.	TRBV25-1	TRBJ2-7	once	TGTGCCAGCAGTGAAGAGGGGGGGTCGTACGAGCAGTACTTC	CASSEEGGSYEQYF
TRBD1	TRBV28	TRBJ1-4	.	TGTGCCAGCAGTTTGGTACAGGGGCATAATGAAAAACTGTTTTTT	CASSLVQGHNEKLFF
TRBD2	TRBV7-2	TRBJ2-2	.	TGTGCCAGCAGCTTAGGGTCGATTAGCGGGAGCCGCGGGACCGGGGAGCTGTTTTTT	CASSLGSISGSRGTGELFF
.	TRBV12-3/TRBV12-4	TRBJ1-2	.	TGTGCCAGCAGGATGAGGAACTATGGCTACACCTTC	CASRMRNYGYTF
.	TRBV5-5	TRBJ2-7	.	TGTGCCAGCAGCCGTCTAGACAGACACGAGCAGTACTTC	CASSRLDRHEQYF
TRBD1	TRBV6-2/TRBV6-3	TRBJ2-7	.	TGTGCCAGCAGTTACAGAGGGACAGGGAGGTTTTCGGTCTACGAGCAGTACTTC	CASSYRGTGRFSVYEQYF
.	TRBV10-1	TRBJ1-2	.	TGCGCCAGCATGGGGGCGCGGTTTTCTGGCTACACCTTC	CASMGARFSGYTF
TRBD1	TRBV27	TRBJ2-7	.	TGTGCCAGCAGTTTTTCCGGGACAGCGTCCTACGAGCAGTACTTC	CASSFSGTASYEQYF